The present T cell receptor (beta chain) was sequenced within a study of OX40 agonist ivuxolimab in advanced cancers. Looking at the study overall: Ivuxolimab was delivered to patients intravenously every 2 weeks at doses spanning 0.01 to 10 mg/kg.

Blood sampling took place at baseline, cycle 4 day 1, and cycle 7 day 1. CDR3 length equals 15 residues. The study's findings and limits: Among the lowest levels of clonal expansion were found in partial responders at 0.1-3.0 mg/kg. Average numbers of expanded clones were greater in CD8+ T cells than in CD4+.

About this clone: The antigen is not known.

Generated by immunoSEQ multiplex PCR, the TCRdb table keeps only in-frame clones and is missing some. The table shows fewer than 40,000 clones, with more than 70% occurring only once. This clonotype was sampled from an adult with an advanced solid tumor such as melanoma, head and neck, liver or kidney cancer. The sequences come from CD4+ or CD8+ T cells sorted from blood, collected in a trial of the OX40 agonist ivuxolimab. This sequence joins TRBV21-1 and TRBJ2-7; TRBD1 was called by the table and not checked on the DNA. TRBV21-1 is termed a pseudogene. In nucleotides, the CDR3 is TGTGCCAGCATTGAAGTGGACAGGGGAAAGCACGAGCAGTACTTC. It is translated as CASIEVDRGKHEQYF.